Following are 10 T cell receptor beta chains from one sample sequenced in a study of regulatory T cells in long-lasting Graves disease. Sequencing libraries for TCR beta were prepared with iRepertoire HTBI primers and Arm-PCR of CDR3 regions. TCRdb passed the multiplex PCR reads through MiXCR, listing each CDR3 protein once. The sample holds around 430,000 distinct CDR3 sequences, 22% seen once. Time point denoted: persistent/refractory GD, antithyroid drugs over 5 years with positive TRAb. PBMC-extracted RNA yielded the TCR library. The sequenced sample was peripheral blood mononuclear cells (PBMCs), obtained when the disease was refractory, from a patient treated with antithyroid drugs. All receptors come from a female donor with Graves disease.

This clonotype was counted a few times. The chain has TRBV7-2 and TRBJ2-2; D perhaps matches TRBD2 (6 bases). V lost 1 base, J lost 5 bases, and 17 bases lay in between. CDR3 length equals 17 residues. In germline, CDR1 is SGHTA, CDR2 FQGNSA. The CDR3 DNA is TGTGCCAGCAGCTTAGTTACGGCTAGCGTTACAACCGGGGAGCTGTTTTTT. Encoded protein: CASSLVTASVTTGELFF.

V and J are TRBV29-1 and TRBJ1-5; possible D gene TRBD1, 5 bases. V was pared by 7 bases and J by 4 bases, with 11 bases between. CDR1 SQVTM and CDR2 ANQGSEA come from the germline V gene. CDR3 length: 12 amino acids. CDR3 protein: CSAQDSNQPQHF. The CDR3 bases are TGCAGCGCCCAAGACAGTAATCAGCCCCAGCATTTT.

The J gene is TRBJ2-7, the V gene TRBV30; 10 positions match TRBD1. CDR1 is GTSNPN, CDR2 SVGIG, per germline (reference sequence). V was pared by 4 bases and J by 5 bases, with 8 bases of the junction left unmatched. The CDR3 is made up of 14 amino acids. In nucleotides, the CDR3 is TGTGCCTGGAACCCTGCGGGACAGGGGCACGAGCAGTACTTC. Protein: CAWNPAGQGHEQYF.

This clonotype has just a few counts. The V gene is TRBV27, the J gene TRBJ1-1; D is perhaps TRBD1 (5 bases). In germline, CDR1 is MNHEY, CDR2 SMNVEV (reference sequence). V was cut by 0 bases and J by 8 bases, with 10 bases left in between. CDR3 length: 13 residues. CDR3 in amino acids: CASSLSTRDEAFF. The DNA of the CDR3 is TGTGCCAGCAGTTTATCGACCAGGGACGAAGCTTTCTTT.

The chain links TRBV5-4 to TRBJ1-2, with D perhaps matching TRBD1 (6 bases). Germline CDR1 reads SGHNT; CDR2 reads YYREEE (reference sequence). The V end lost 3 bases, the J end lost 6 bases, and 15 bases lay between the germline ends. The CDR3 runs 14 residues. The CDR3 DNA reads as TGTGCCAGCAGCTCCGGGACAACGAAACATGGCTACACCTTC. It encodes CASSSGTTKHGYTF.

This sequence joins TRBV29-1 and TRBJ2-7; 7 bases line up with TRBD1. Trimming cost V 4 bases and J 3 bases; bases outside gene matches: 6. The CDR3 covers 13 residues. Looked up from germline, CDR1 is SQVTM and CDR2 is ANQGSEA. The CDR3 DNA follows: TGCAGCGTTGGTTCCGGGACAGTCTACGAGCAGTACTTC. Translating it yields CSVGSGTVYEQYF.

This clonotype was observed many times. The rearrangement joins TRBV28 to TRBJ2-7; D gene ambiguous. Trimming pared 4 bases from V and 7 bases from J, leaving 8 bases between. Germline assignment: CDR1 MDHEN and CDR2 SYDVKM. The CDR3 length is 11 residues. CDR3 bases: TGTGCCAGCAGTTCGATAAGGGAGCAGTACTTC. Translation: CASSSIREQYF.

The chain uses TRBV19 and TRBJ1-5; 8 bases align to TRBD1. Per germline, CDR1 LNHDA and CDR2 SQIVND (reference sequence). The junction had 9 bases not matched to a gene; V was cut back by 7 bases and J by 4 bases. There are 15 residues in the CDR3. The CDR3 bases are TGTGCCAGTACCCCTGGACAGGGAGGAAATCAGCCCCAGCATTTT. Its translation is CASTPGQGGNQPQHF.

In the case of this clonotype: A read error may produce the germline difference seen at one junction end. The V gene is TRBV7-2, the J gene TRBJ2-6; D uncertain. Germline loops: CDR1 SGHTA, CDR2 FQGNSA. The length of the CDR3 is 15 residues. CDR3 nucleotides: TGTGTCAGCAGCCTGATTTACTCTGGGGCCAACGTCCTGACTTTC. It specifies CVSSLIYSGANVLTF.

Worth noting for this clonotype: At one end the junction does not follow the germline gene, possibly because of a read error. The chain joins TRBV9 to TRBJ1-6; D is ambiguous. The CDR3 totals 13 residues. CDR1 and CDR2 from the germline V gene are SGDLS and YYNGEE. The CDR3 DNA sequence: TGTGCCGGCAGCGTAGGGTTCAATTCACCCCTCCACTTT. It encodes CAGSVGFNSPLHF. Full variable domain (outside the CDR3, taken from reference TRBV9 and TRBJ1-6): DSGVTQTPKHLITATGQRVTLRCSPRSGDLSVYWYQQSLDQGLQFLIQYYNGEERAKGNILERFSAQQFPDLHSELNLSSLELGDSALYFCAGSVGFNSPLHFGNGTRLTVT.